The 27 T cell receptor beta chains below were found in one sample sequenced in a study of T cells in Graves' hyperthyroidism and ophthalmopathy. RNA transcripts yielded amplified TCR beta CDR3 regions. HTBI primers were employed in a first-round RT-PCR of the TCR CDR3. A single record per CDR3 protein comes from TCRdb applying MiXCR to the multiplex PCR reads. The sample contains hundreds of thousands of distinct CDR3 sequences, just over 45% of which appear only once. Sample: peripheral blood or thyroid tissue (not recorded which). The receptors come from a woman aged 18-29 years with Graves' hyperthyroidism.

This clonotype was counted at least ten times. The J gene is TRBJ1-6, the V gene TRBV7-2; possibly TRBD1 for D (5 bases). V lost 1 base and J lost 8, with 12 bases in between. CDR1 and CDR2 (germline): SGHTA, FQGNSA. This CDR3 is built from 15 residues. The CDR3 protein is CASSLVLGGDSPLHF. The CDR3 DNA reads as TGTGCCAGCAGCTTAGTTCTGGGGGGAGATTCACCCCTCCACTTT.

This clonotype has ten or more counts. The chain recombines TRBV7-9 with TRBJ1-3; perhaps TRBD1 as D (5 bases). The V end lost 2 bases, the J end lost 0 bases, and 14 bases lay between the germline ends. Germline V gene data show CDR1 as SEHNR and CDR2 as FQNEAQ (reference sequence). The CDR3 totals 17 residues. Here the CDR3 DNA reads TGTGCCAGCAGCTTATTGTTGGGACGGTACTCTGGAAACACCATATATTTT. Translation gives CASSLLLGRYSGNTIYF.

A few counts support this clonotype. The rearrangement uses TRBV5-1 and TRBJ1-5; D not resolved. The CDR3 is 13 residues long. Germline V gives CDR1 SGHRS, CDR2 YFSETQ. V was trimmed by 0 bases and J by 3 bases, leaving 4 bases between them. CDR3 sequence (DNA): TGCGCCAGCAGCTTGGATGTCAATCAGCCCCAGCATTTT. It yields the protein CASSLDVNQPQHF.

The CDR3 sequence is CASGTGPGPQHF. The CDR3, as DNA: TGTGCCAGCGGAACAGGCCCAGGGCCCCAGCATTTT. The rearrangement joins TRBV2 to TRBJ1-5, with D maybe TRBD1 (5 bases). This CDR3 spans 12 amino acids. Germline CDR1 SNHLY, CDR2 FYNNEI. V shed 8 bases and J shed 9 bases, with 14 bases lying between them.

The chain recombines TRBV9 with TRBJ1-1; D gene uncertain. CDR3 length equals 16 residues. Trimming pared 4 bases from V and 6 bases from J, leaving 22 bases between. The V gene's germline CDR1 is SGDLS and CDR2 YYNGEE. CDR3 DNA: TGTGCCAGCAGCCAAGGCCACCCGCGGAGAACGCCTGAAGCTTTCTTT. Residues: CASSQGHPRRTPEAFF.

The chain couples TRBV7-9 to TRBJ2-7; D unclear. The CDR3 consists of 15 residues. CDR1 is SEHNR, CDR2 FQNEAQ, per germline (reference sequence). V shed 8 bases and J shed 2 bases, with 19 bases lying between them. CDR3 DNA: TGTGCCAGCCGGTCGGGCAGGAGCTTTACCTACGAGCAGTACTTC. Amino acids: CASRSGRSFTYEQYF.

The sample holds many counts of this clonotype. The J gene is TRBJ1-6, the V gene TRBV7-9, with 9 bases matching TRBD1. CDR1 is SEHNR and CDR2 is FQNEAQ in the germline V gene (reference sequence). Unmatched junction bases numbered 2, after V lost 4 bases and J lost 7 bases. The CDR3 has 14 residues. The CDR3 reads CASSYRGPNSPLHF. The CDR3 nucleotides are TGTGCCAGCAGCTACAGGGGGCCCAATTCACCCCTCCACTTT.

This clonotype occurred a few times. Germline is not matched at one junction end, which may reflect a read error. The chain is built from TRBV5-1 and TRBJ2-7; D unresolved. The CDR3 has 15 amino acids. Germline CDR1 is SGHRS and CDR2 is YFSETQ. The CDR3 reads CASSPNYLNPPEQYF. Here the CDR3 DNA reads TGTGCCAGCAGCCCCAACTACCTCAATCCCCCCGAGCAGTACTTC.

The rearrangement joins TRBV7-9 to TRBJ2-7; D is unclear. V shed 4 bases and J shed 6 bases, with 19 bases lying between them. This CDR3 has 15 residues. Germline CDR1 reads SEHNR; CDR2 reads FQNEAQ (reference sequence). The CDR3 sequence: CASSSNGTPLSEQYF. CDR3 bases: TGTGCCAGCAGCTCGAACGGCACACCTCTCTCCGAGCAGTACTTC.

Remarks on this clonotype: A junction boundary mismatches the germline segment, possibly from a read error. The V and J genes are TRBV7-3 and TRBJ2-7; TRBD1 might be the D (5 bases). Germline V gene lookup returns CDR1 SGHTA and CDR2 FQGTGA. The CDR3 length is 15 residues. CDR3: CASSQEHTGTHEQYF. The CDR3 nucleotides read TGCGCCAGCAGCCAGGAACATACAGGCACCCACGAGCAGTACTTC.

The V and J genes are TRBV2 and TRBJ2-6; D is unclear. Trimming stripped 4 bases from V and 2 bases from J, with 9 bases between. CDR1 is SNHLY, CDR2 FYNNEI, per germline. The CDR3 loop spans 15 amino acids. The CDR3 nucleotides are TGTGCCAGCAGTGCTAGGGTGGCTGGGGCCAACGTCCTGACTTTC. Protein product: CASSARVAGANVLTF.

This clonotype has only one observation. This chain links TRBV28 with TRBJ1-1; 11 bases agree with TRBD1. The CDR3 spans 15 residues. Germline CDR1 reads MDHEN; CDR2 reads SYDVKM. V shed 5 bases and J 4 bases; nucleotides not matched to a gene: 6. The CDR3 loop is CASSPWTGGITEAFF. In DNA form, the CDR3 reads TGTGCCAGCAGTCCTTGGACAGGGGGCATCACTGAAGCTTTCTTT.

The sample holds many counts of this clonotype. This chain connects TRBV7-9 to TRBJ2-7, with unresolved D. Trimming removed 5 bases at V and 3 bases at J, with 14 bases between. Germline CDR1 and CDR2: SEHNR and FQNEAQ (reference sequence). The length of the CDR3 is 14 residues. CDR3 sequence: CASSPSRADYEQYF. The CDR3 nucleotides are TGTGCCAGCAGCCCGAGCCGGGCGGACTACGAGCAGTACTTC.

The chain combines TRBV15 with TRBJ2-6; D not certain. The length of the CDR3 is 15 residues. The ends were cut back, 0 bases at V and 4 bases at J, with 7 bases in the middle. Germline loops: CDR1 LNHNV, CDR2 YYDKDF (reference sequence). The CDR3 loop is CATSRDIGGANVLTF. The CDR3 nucleotides read TGTGCCACCAGCAGAGATATCGGGGGGGCCAACGTCCTGACTTTC.

In its sample, this clonotype was seen a few times. The V gene is TRBV10-3, the J gene TRBJ2-6; 7 bases match TRBD1. This CDR3 spans 19 amino acids. After removal of 6 bases from V and 1 base from J, the junction contained 15 bases not matched to a gene. Germline V gives CDR1 ENHRY, CDR2 SYGVKD. CDR3 sequence: CAIRSPTDRSSSGANVLTF. In nucleotides, the CDR3 is TGTGCCATCAGATCACCAACGGACAGGTCCTCTTCTGGGGCCAACGTCCTGACTTTC.

This clonotype appeared a single time. At one of its ends the junction is not consistent with the germline gene, which may arise from a read error. The V call is TRBV25-1, the J call TRBJ2-6; the D is unclear. This CDR3 has 15 amino acids. The germline gives CDR1 MGHDK, CDR2 SYGVNS. Here the CDR3 reads CANSEFTYEANVLTF. Here the CDR3 DNA reads TGTGCCAACAGTGAATTTACCTATGAGGCCAACGTCCTGACTTTC.

This clonotype has just a few counts. The chain combines TRBV3-1 with TRBJ1-2; D call uncertain. The V gene lost 6 bases and the J gene lost 7 bases, with 12 bases spanning the gap. The CDR3 has 12 residues. From germline, CDR1 is LGHDT and CDR2 YNNKEL (reference sequence). The CDR3 spells CASRGLLSGYTF. DNA of the CDR3: TGTGCCAGCAGGGGCCTCCTCTCTGGCTACACCTTC.

As for this clonotype: The CDR3 does not end in the conserved phenylalanine or tryptophan, so this is likely a read error. The DNA is omitted, as the CDR3 cannot be located on it reliably, and the CDR3 follows TCRdb's listing. The chain couples TRBV15 to TRBJ1-5. Germline V gene sequence: CDR1 LNHNV, CDR2 YYDKDF (reference sequence). Termini included, the CDR3 measures 9 amino acids. This CDR3 is CATSRAEVL.

The V and J genes are TRBV7-9 and TRBJ2-5, with D unresolved. The ends were cut back, 5 bases at V and 4 bases at J, with 17 bases in the middle. Germline CDR1 SEHNR, CDR2 FQNEAQ (reference sequence). This CDR3 spans 15 amino acids. This CDR3 reads CASSPTRARRETQYF. The CDR3 DNA is TGTGCCAGCAGCCCGACAAGAGCTAGGCGAGAGACCCAGTACTTC. Full variable domain (missing parts from reference TRBV7-9 and TRBJ2-5): DTGVSQNPRHKITKRGQNVTFRCDPISEHNRLYWYRQTLGQGPEFLTYFQNEAQLEKSRLLSDRFSAERPKGSFSTLEIQRTEQGDSAMYLCASSPTRARRETQYFGPGTRLLVL.

The chain employs TRBV29-1 and TRBJ2-5; no firm D call. The CDR3 extends over 13 amino acids. The V end lost 8 bases, the J end lost 3 bases, and 16 bases lay between the germline ends. Germline V gene lookup returns CDR1 SQVTM and CDR2 ANQGSEA. The CDR3, as DNA: TGCAGCTCACCACGCCCGGCAGAAGAGACCCAGTACTTC. Translated: CSSPRPAEETQYF.

This clonotype was picked up a small number of times. The chain carries TRBV11-2 and TRBJ2-3; possible D gene TRBD1, 6 bases. Between the trimmed V and J ends, which lost 2 bases and 4 bases, there was a span of 13 bases. Germline values: CDR1 SGHAT, CDR2 FQNNGV. This CDR3 has 15 residues. The CDR3 region is CASSLTVTGPDTQYF. DNA of the CDR3: TGTGCCAGCAGCTTAACTGTGACAGGACCAGATACGCAGTATTTT.

This clonotype has more than one count but fewer than ten. This chain links TRBV5-1 with TRBJ1-1; D gene unclear. V lost 3 bases and J 4 bases, leaving 13 bases between the germline ends. CDR3 size: 14 residues. Germline lookup yields CDR1 SGHRS and CDR2 YFSETQ. The DNA for the CDR3 is TGCGCCAGCAGCTCCCCTTCGGAGGGCACTGAAGCTTTCTTT. This codes for CASSSPSEGTEAFF.

This chain connects TRBV20-1 to TRBJ2-5; D remains unclear. The V gene lost 6 bases and the J gene lost 1 base, with 15 bases spanning the gap. The CDR3 is 14 amino acids. Germline lookup yields CDR1 DFQATT and CDR2 SNEGSKA (reference sequence). The CDR3 nucleotides are TGCAGTGCCCCCCGATGGGAAGCCCAAGAGACCCAGTACTTC. Its translation is CSAPRWEAQETQYF.

Comment on this clonotype: The conserved phenylalanine or tryptophan normally closing the CDR3 is absent here, so this likely arose from a read error. The chain is built from TRBV6-4 and TRBJ2-7; D gene uncertain. The CDR3 loop spans 13 amino acids. Germline values: CDR1 MRHNA, CDR2 SNTAGT. The V and J ends lost 8 bases and 0 bases respectively, with 11 bases between them. CDR3 residues: CASRRMGSYEQYL. CDR3 DNA sequence: TGTGCCAGCCGACGAATGGGCTCCTACGAGCAGTACCTC.

This clonotype was seen a few times. The chain combines TRBV7-9 with TRBJ1-4; possibly TRBD1 for D (6 bases). Trimming took 1 base from V and 0 from J, leaving 9 bases between them. The CDR3 has 16 amino acids. Germline V lookup: CDR1 SEHNR, CDR2 FQNEAQ (reference sequence). The CDR3, as DNA: TGTGCCAGCAGCTTAGACAGGGTGGCAACTAATGAAAAACTGTTTTTT. This sequence encodes CASSLDRVATNEKLFF.

V and J are TRBV7-8 and TRBJ1-1; a weak D match, TRBD1 (6 bases). CDR3 length: 11 residues. V lost 11 bases and J 9 bases, leaving 16 bases between the germline ends. Germline lookup yields CDR1 SGHVS and CDR2 FQNEAQ. The CDR3 sequence: CAWSGGPKAFF. For the CDR3, the DNA is TGTGCCTGGAGTGGGGGGCCGAAAGCTTTCTTT.

At least ten counts were recorded for this clonotype. The genes are TRBV7-9 and TRBJ1-3; a possible D gene is TRBD1 (6 bases). The CDR3 length is 15 residues. The germline V gene encodes CDR1 SEHNR and CDR2 FQNEAQ (reference sequence). V lost 1 base to trimming and J lost 4 bases, with 11 bases between them. In DNA, the CDR3 is TGTGCCAGCAGCTTAGACGGGGGGCTGGGAAACACCATATATTTT. It yields the protein CASSLDGGLGNTIYF.